This TCR beta chain came from a study of CD8 T cells in ankylosing spondylitis. Points from the study as a whole: There was reportedly significant enrichment of clones that were disease-linked in matched ankylosing spondylitis synovial fluid. Blood of patients with ankylosing spondylitis appeared to be characterized by a TCR beta motif of several highly homologous variants. Some of the motif variants had earlier been found in reactive arthritis patients' fluid and blood.

Turning to this clonotype: Its matching antigen is unknown.

Germline assignment: CDR1 KGHSH and CDR2 LQKENI. The J segment lost 9 bases and the V segment lost 3 bases, leaving 5 bases of the junction unmatched. There are 13 residues in the CDR3. TCR beta libraries were made by quantitative 5'-RACE with molecular barcodes. In TCRdb, the 5' RACE reads were re-called with MiXCR into one record per CDR3 protein. The data show 350,000 to 550,000 distinct CDR3 sequences, about 24% seen once. Sequencing was performed on blood, either unsorted or a sorted T cell fraction (not recorded which). The source is a male donor with ankylosing spondylitis. The chain has TRBV18 and TRBJ2-1, with 7 bases identical to TRBD2. The CDR3 sequence: CASSPGEGLEQFF. Written as DNA, the CDR3 is TGTGCCAGCTCACCGGGGGAGGGCCTTGAGCAGTTCTTC.